This passage covers 25 T cell receptor beta chains from one sample sequenced in a study of blood T cell repertoires in COVID-19. Repertoires were generated with immunoSEQ multiplex PCR, while TCRdb's copy carries only in-frame clones and drops some. The sample contains about 200,000 clones, less than 90% of which appear only once. The sample consisted of peripheral blood. These TCRs come from a man aged 40-55 years with acute or convalescent COVID-19.

V gene TRBV5-1 combines with J gene TRBJ2-7; D not resolved. Looked up from germline, CDR1 is SGHRS and CDR2 is YFSETQ. The germline V and J ends were trimmed by 4 bases and 3 bases, with 11 bases remaining between them. The CDR3 sequence is 13 residues long. CDR3 nucleotide sequence: TGCGCCAGCAGCCTTGGTGCTATCTACGAGCAGTACTTC. It is translated as CASSLGAIYEQYF.

This rearrangement joins TRBV19 to TRBJ2-7; D might be TRBD2 (5 bases). V was clipped by 5 bases and J by 3 bases, with 11 bases between them. CDR3 length equals 13 residues. CDR1 LNHDA and CDR2 SQIVND come from the germline V gene (reference sequence). The CDR3 protein is CASSGPGFYEQYF. The DNA of the CDR3 is TGTGCCAGTAGTGGACCGGGGTTCTACGAGCAGTACTTC.

This clone appeared once. J is TRBJ1-2 and V is TRBV13; no clear D gene. Germline-derived CDR1 and CDR2 are PRHDT and FYEKMQ (reference sequence). The V gene lost 2 bases and the J gene lost 6 bases, with 4 bases spanning the gap. The CDR3 is made up of 11 amino acids. The CDR3 here is CASSLRDGYTF. The DNA of the CDR3 is TGTGCCAGCAGCTTAAGAGATGGCTACACCTTC.

The chain uses TRBV19 and TRBJ2-2; 7 bases agree with TRBD1. The CDR3 totals 14 residues. Germline CDR1 LNHDA, CDR2 SQIVND (reference sequence). The V and J ends lost 8 bases and 4 bases, in that order; junction bases with no gene match: 7. The CDR3 reads CASQDRVFTGELFF. DNA of the CDR3: TGTGCCAGTCAAGACAGGGTTTTCACCGGGGAGCTGTTTTTT.

The chain combines TRBV5-6 with TRBJ2-7, with 10 positions matching TRBD2. This CDR3 contains 19 residues. Germline V gene data show CDR1 as SGHDT and CDR2 as YYEEEE. Trimming removed 0 bases from V and 2 bases from J; junction bases left unmatched: 14. DNA of the CDR3: TGTGCCAGCAGCTTGGCCGGGGGGATAGCGGGAGGCTTCCCCTACGAGCAGTACTTC. Protein: CASSLAGGIAGGFPYEQYF. The whole variable domain, remainder taken from reference TRBV5-6 and TRBJ2-7, is DAGVTQSPTHLIKTRGQQVTLRCSPKSGHDTVSWYQQALGQGPQFIFQYYEEEERQRGNFPDRFSGHQFPNYSSELNVNALLLGDSALYLCASSLAGGIAGGFPYEQYFGPGTRLTVT.

The rearrangement uses TRBV28 and TRBJ1-1, with a weak D call TRBD1 (6 bases). Per the germline V gene, CDR1 is MDHEN and CDR2 is SYDVKM. V was shortened by 5 bases and J by 4 bases, with 11 bases between the two germline ends. CDR3 length: 13 amino acids. Here the CDR3 reads CASSQQGFTEAFF. The CDR3 DNA reads as TGTGCCAGCAGTCAACAGGGTTTCACTGAAGCTTTCTTT.

This clone was observed once. The V call is TRBV30, the J call TRBJ2-1; 12 nucleotides match TRBD2. Trimming removed 2 bases from V and 6 bases from J; junction bases left unmatched: 5. The CDR3 length is 15 residues. From germline, CDR1 is GTSNPN and CDR2 SVGIG (reference sequence). This chain's CDR3 is CAWSQGLAGLNEQFF. The CDR3 nucleotides read TGTGCCTGGAGTCAAGGACTAGCGGGACTCAATGAGCAGTTCTTC.

The gene calls are TRBV7-9 and TRBJ2-1; 7 bases match TRBD1. CDR3 length: 12 amino acids. CDR1 is SEHNR and CDR2 is FQNEAQ in the germline V gene (reference sequence). Trimming cost V 6 bases and J 14 bases; bases outside gene matches: 10. The CDR3 DNA reads TGTGCCAGCAGTCAGCAGACAGGGTGGGAGTTCTTC. It translates to CASSQQTGWEFF. Drawing the rest from reference TRBV7-9 and TRBJ2-1, the complete variable domain is DTGVSQNPRHKITKRGQNVTFRCDPISEHNRLYWYRQTLGQGPEFLTYFQNEAQLEKSRLLSDRFSAERPKGSFSTLEIQRTEQGDSAMYLCASSQQTGWEFFGPGTRLTVL.

V and J are TRBV6-5 and TRBJ1-6; D perhaps matches TRBD1 (5 bases). CDR1 and CDR2 (germline): MNHEY, SVGAGI. This CDR3 is 14 amino acids long. The V end was cut by 6 bases, the J end by 7 bases, with 13 bases between. The CDR3 spells CASRDTRGNSPLHF. The CDR3 region has the DNA TGTGCCAGCAGGGACACCCGGGGGAATTCACCCCTCCACTTT.

This chain uses TRBV19 with TRBJ2-7; 8 nucleotides match TRBD2. After removal of 6 bases from V and 5 bases from J, the junction contained 9 bases not matched to a gene. The CDR3 totals 14 residues. Per germline, CDR1 LNHDA and CDR2 SQIVND (reference sequence). CDR3 loop: CASRAGTRVNEQYF. The DNA of the CDR3 is TGTGCCAGTAGAGCCGGGACTAGGGTCAACGAGCAGTACTTC.

Points on this clone: This specimen includes other DNA sequences encoding the same CDR3. V is TRBV7-3 and J is TRBJ2-3; D ambiguous. CDR1 SGHTA and CDR2 FQGTGA come from the germline V gene. This CDR3 has 12 residues. V gave up 6 bases and J gave up 3 bases, with 7 bases separating them. The CDR3 coding sequence is TGTGCCAGCAGTTCTAATACAGATACGCAGTATTTT. Its protein product is CASSSNTDTQYF.

The genes are TRBV27 and TRBJ2-2; possibly TRBD2 for D (5 bases). The V and J ends lost 3 bases and 5 bases respectively, with 13 bases between them. The germline V gene has CDR1 MNHEY and CDR2 SMNVEV (reference sequence). The CDR3 spans 15 residues. For the CDR3, the DNA is TGTGCCAGCAGTTTGTTTCGGGGTGAGACCGGGGAGCTGTTTTTT. This encodes CASSLFRGETGELFF.

The chain uses TRBV5-8 and TRBJ1-5, with D perhaps matching TRBD1 (5 bases). Trimming stripped 4 bases from V and 0 bases from J, with 17 bases between. Looked up from germline, CDR1 is SGHTS and CDR2 is YDEGEE. This CDR3 is built from 17 residues. DNA of the CDR3: TGTGCCAGCAGCCCAAATCGACAGACCGATAGCAATCAGCCCCAGCATTTT. It translates to CASSPNRQTDSNQPQHF.

The V call is TRBV24-1, the J call TRBJ1-4; D ambiguous. With 5 bases removed from V and 2 bases from J, the gap between germline ends came to 14 bases. Germline CDR1 KGHDR, CDR2 SFDVKD. The CDR3 is 16 amino acids. CDR3: CATSANQNSTNEKLFF. The DNA of the CDR3 is TGTGCCACCAGTGCCAACCAAAACAGTACTAATGAAAAACTGTTTTTT.

The CDR3 DNA is TGTGCCAGCAGTTTGGGAGCCCGATCCTACGAGCAGTACTTC. Translation: CASSLGARSYEQYF. The V and J genes are TRBV27 and TRBJ2-7; TRBD2 is a possible D gene (5 bases). The CDR3 extends over 14 amino acids. From germline, CDR1 is MNHEY and CDR2 SMNVEV (reference sequence). With 3 bases removed from V and 1 base from J, the gap between germline ends came to 10 bases.

This sequence joins TRBV5-5 and TRBJ2-7; 8 bases are a match to TRBD1. Trimming cost V 2 bases and J 3 bases; bases outside gene matches: 7. The germline gives CDR1 SGHKS, CDR2 YYEKEE (reference sequence). The CDR3 totals 15 residues. The CDR3 DNA sequence: TGTGCCAGCAGCTTAGAGGGACAGGAGTACTACGAGCAGTACTTC. Residues: CASSLEGQEYYEQYF.

This clone was observed once. The chain couples TRBV29-1 to TRBJ2-7, with D possibly matching TRBD2 (6 bases). Germline CDR1 and CDR2: SQVTM and ANQGSEA. Trimming cost V 4 bases and J 3 bases, with 13 bases left between them. The CDR3 sequence is 13 residues long. The CDR3 bases are TGCAGCGTTGGGAGGGCTACAGGCTACGAGCAGTACTTC. Amino acids: CSVGRATGYEQYF.

The rearrangement uses TRBV5-1 and TRBJ1-1; D unclear. From germline, CDR1 is SGHRS and CDR2 YFSETQ. Trimming left V 4 bases short and J 4 bases short, with 11 bases between. The CDR3 has 13 amino acids. The CDR3 region has the DNA TGCGCCAGCAGCCGCACGGGGATCACTGAAGCTTTCTTT. Its protein is CASSRTGITEAFF. The full variable domain, its missing parts supplied by reference TRBV5-1 and TRBJ1-1, is KAGVTQTPRYLIKTRGQQVTLSCSPISGHRSVSWYQQTPGQGLQFLFEYFSETQRNKGNFPGRFSGRQFSNSRSEMNVSTLELGDSALYLCASSRTGITEAFFGQGTRLTVV.

The rearrangement joins TRBV10-3 to TRBJ1-2; possible D gene TRBD1, 5 bases. V was pared by 0 bases and J by 3 bases, with 5 bases between. Germline CDR1 ENHRY, CDR2 SYGVKD. The CDR3 consists of 13 residues. CDR3 sequence reads: CAISESQDYGYTF. The CDR3 bases are TGTGCCATCAGTGAGTCACAGGACTATGGCTACACCTTC.

This clone was detected only once. The V call is TRBV21-1, the J call TRBJ2-5; the tabulated D call, TRBD2, remains unverified against the DNA. TRBV21-1 is shown as a pseudogene. The CDR3 loop spans 15 amino acids. CDR3 amino acids: CASSAGQGEQETQYF. CDR3 bases: TGTGCCAGCAGCGCGGGGCAAGGGGAACAAGAGACCCAGTACTTC.

V usage is TRBV7-6 and J usage is TRBJ1-2; TRBD1 is a possible D gene (5 bases). Germline V gene lookup returns CDR1 SGHVS and CDR2 FNYEAQ. Trimming removed 5 bases from V and 7 bases from J, with 11 bases in between. This CDR3 contains 12 residues. The CDR3 reads CASSRGGSGYTF. CDR3 sequence (DNA): TGTGCCAGCAGCCGTGGGGGGTCTGGCTACACCTTC.

V is TRBV19 and J is TRBJ1-2; D perhaps matches TRBD1 (6 bases). V was cut by 5 bases and J by 1 base, with 14 bases left in between. This CDR3 is built from 15 residues. CDR1 and CDR2 (germline): LNHDA, SQIVND (reference sequence). The CDR3 sequence: CASSLPGTLNYGYTF. The CDR3 nucleotides read TGTGCCAGTAGTCTGCCCGGGACACTTAACTATGGCTACACCTTC.

The V gene is TRBV28, the J gene TRBJ2-5, with no clear D. This CDR3 contains 12 residues. V shed 5 bases and J shed 5 bases, with 9 bases lying between them. CDR1 and CDR2 (germline): MDHEN, SYDVKM. The CDR3 is CASSTEVETQYF. In DNA, the CDR3 is TGTGCCAGCAGTACAGAAGTGGAGACCCAGTACTTC.

The J gene is TRBJ2-7, the V gene TRBV27, with 8 bases aligning to TRBD2. Trimming cost V 3 bases and J 4 bases; bases outside gene matches: 5. CDR1 MNHEY and CDR2 SMNVEV come from the germline V gene (reference sequence). This CDR3 region has 14 residues. This CDR3 reads CASSFGGGRYEQYF. CDR3 nucleotide sequence: TGTGCCAGCAGTTTTGGTGGCGGGAGGTACGAGCAGTACTTC.

This rearrangement joins TRBV6-5 to TRBJ2-7; D call uncertain. The CDR3 has 15 amino acids. The germline V gene has CDR1 MNHEY and CDR2 SVGAGI. Trimming pared 2 bases from V and 3 bases from J, leaving 14 bases between. The CDR3 spells CASSYDLPGVYEQYF. The DNA for the CDR3 is TGTGCCAGCAGTTACGACCTACCCGGAGTCTACGAGCAGTACTTC.